This T cell receptor (beta chain) was found in a study of T cells after posttransplantation cyclophosphamide. Germline CDR1 reads SEHNR; CDR2 reads FQNEAQ (reference sequence). V trimming: 4 bases; J trimming: 2 bases; junction bases outside the gene matches: 3. The CDR3 is made up of 15 amino acids. As concerns this clone: Its antigen is undetermined.

Clones were sequenced by immunoSEQ multiplex PCR, and TCRdb holds only the in-frame ones, with some missing. The sample lists roughly 70,000 clones, 93% seen once, with roughly 2.9% in the top ten. This related bone marrow graft donor gave peripheral blood on the day of marrow donation. Findings and caveats of the study: Blood and skin or GI T cell repertoires showed limited TRB overlap. TRB clonality was highly associated with recipient CMV seropositivity and reactivation. Donor-recipient repertoire similarity was low at 1-2 months, rising over year one.

The TCR comes from a woman in her 30s in good health and a related stem cell transplant donor. This rearrangement joins TRBV7-9 to TRBJ2-3; 10 nucleotides match TRBD2. The sample taken for sequencing was PBMCs. The CDR3 nucleotides read TGTGCCAGCAGCTGGAGCGGGGGGGCCACAGATACGCAGTATTTT. Its translation is CASSWSGGATDTQYF.